Below, 32 T cell receptor beta chains from the same sample are listed, as sequenced in a study of molecular identifiers for immune sequencing clone quantification. TCRdb analysed the PCR reads with MiXCR anew, one entry per CDR3 protein. This table holds roughly 90,000 distinct CDR3 sequences, 15% to 20% found once. The source material was naive CD8+ T cells from blood, with Jurkat cell RNA spiked in. Subset described: FACS-sorted CD8+CD4-CCR7+CD45RA+ naive T cells. The receptors were sampled from a human donor in good health. Some libraries in this study had Jurkat cell RNA spiked in.

Many counts were recorded for this clonotype. Here the CDR3 DNA reads TGTGCCAGCAGTTTTTTAGGTAATAGCAATCAGCCCCAGCATTTT. Encoded protein: CASSFLGNSNQPQHF. The rearrangement joins TRBV28 to TRBJ1-5; D not certain. Germline lookup yields CDR1 MDHEN and CDR2 SYDVKM. The CDR3 contains 15 residues. The V end lost 3 bases, the J end lost 0 bases, and 9 bases lay between the germline ends.

Note on this clonotype: A read error may be the cause here, since a much bigger clone is one base away. The genes are TRBV4-1 and TRBJ1-1, with a possible D match to TRBD1 (6 bases). CDR1 is MGHRA, CDR2 YSYEKL, per germline. The CDR3 extends over 14 amino acids. DNA for the CDR3: TGCGCCTGCAGCCTCGGGGGGGGCAACACTGAAGCTTTCTTT. It specifies CACSLGGGNTEAFF.

This clonotype has at least ten counts. The rearrangement uses TRBV9 and TRBJ2-7; either TRBD1 or TRBD2 may fit D (5 bases each). V was clipped by 3 bases and J by 5 bases, with 15 bases between them. Germline CDR1 is SGDLS and CDR2 is YYNGEE. The CDR3 runs to 14 residues. CDR3 bases: TGTGCCAGCAGCGCCGGGACCGCCCTTGACGAGCAGTACTTC. Translation gives CASSAGTALDEQYF.

The V gene is TRBV27, the J gene TRBJ2-3, with D perhaps matching TRBD2 (5 bases). Germline values: CDR1 MNHEY, CDR2 SMNVEV (reference sequence). The CDR3 totals 16 residues. V was shortened by 8 bases and J by 3 bases, with 21 bases between the two germline ends. The CDR3 region has the DNA TGTGCCAGCGGTGCCACTCCCGTGAGGGTTACAGATACGCAGTATTTT. It yields the protein CASGATPVRVTDTQYF.

This clonotype was seen ten or more times. The gene calls are TRBV28 and TRBJ1-6, with 7 bases identical to TRBD1. Germline CDR1 reads MDHEN; CDR2 reads SYDVKM. V trimming: 6 bases; J trimming: 1 base; junction bases outside the gene matches: 3. The CDR3 spans 15 residues. CDR3 in DNA: TGTGCCAGCAGAGGGACAGATTCCTATAATTCACCCCTCCACTTT. Its translation: CASRGTDSYNSPLHF.

In its sample, this clonotype was seen many times. The chain has TRBV13 and TRBJ2-4; TRBD1 might be the D (5 bases). Germline loops: CDR1 PRHDT, CDR2 FYEKMQ (reference sequence). V was cut by 1 base and J by 0 bases, with 13 bases left in between. The CDR3 runs to 17 residues. The CDR3 spells CASSLDTDSLAKNIQYF. In nucleotides, the CDR3 is TGTGCCAGCAGCTTAGACACCGACAGCCTAGCCAAAAACATTCAGTACTTC.

There are many counts of this clonotype. The V gene is TRBV5-5, the J gene TRBJ2-3, with TRBD2 matching over 13 bases. The ends lost 0 bases at V and 2 bases at J; junction bases unmatched: 6. Per germline, CDR1 SGHKS and CDR2 YYEKEE (reference sequence). This CDR3 has 18 amino acids. The CDR3 protein is CASSLVVGLAGITDTQYF. The CDR3 DNA reads TGTGCCAGCAGCTTGGTAGTGGGACTAGCGGGAATCACAGATACGCAGTATTTT. Full variable domain (outside the CDR3, taken from reference TRBV5-5 and TRBJ2-3): DAGVTQSPTHLIKTRGQQVTLRCSPISGHKSVSWYQQVLGQGPQFIFQYYEKEERGRGNFPDRFSARQFPNYSSELNVNALLLGDSALYLCASSLVVGLAGITDTQYFGPGTRLTVL.

The sample holds many counts of this clonotype. The chain couples TRBV27 to TRBJ2-7; 11 positions match TRBD1. The CDR3 length is 18 residues. V lost 5 bases, J lost 3 bases, and 15 bases stayed unmatched. Germline assignment: CDR1 MNHEY and CDR2 SMNVEV (reference sequence). For the CDR3, the DNA is TGTGCCAGCAGTAAGCTTGGGACAGGGGGACACCAATTCTACGAGCAGTACTTC. This sequence encodes CASSKLGTGGHQFYEQYF.

V usage is TRBV30 and J usage is TRBJ2-3; tentative D call: TRBD2 (6 bases). Trimming shortened V by 2 bases and J by 0 bases, and 12 bases separated the two germline ends. CDR1 is GTSNPN, CDR2 SVGIG, per germline (reference sequence). The CDR3 spans 15 residues. The chain's CDR3 is CAWSSGGISTDTQYF. CDR3 nucleotides: TGTGCCTGGAGTTCCGGGGGTATTAGCACAGATACGCAGTATTTT.

CDR3 residues: CSANNPYFSQGPNEQFF. CDR3 DNA sequence: TGCAGTGCTAATAACCCGTATTTTTCGCAGGGCCCCAATGAGCAGTTCTTC. The rearrangement joins TRBV20-1 to TRBJ2-1; D possibly corresponds to TRBD1 (5 bases). CDR3 length equals 17 residues. The V gene's germline CDR1 is DFQATT and CDR2 SNEGSKA (reference sequence). Deletions cut 4 bases from V and 6 bases from J, with 25 bases between.

The table lists this clonotype with many counts. V gene TRBV7-2 combines with J gene TRBJ2-7; 8 bases map to TRBD2. Germline trimming cut 4 bases from V and 4 bases from J; bases unmatched to any gene: 9. The CDR3 extends over 15 amino acids. The V gene's germline CDR1 is SGHTA and CDR2 FQGNSA. The CDR3 DNA is TGTGCCAGCAGCTCCTGGGAAGCGGGGGAGTACGAGCAGTACTTC. Translated, it gives CASSSWEAGEYEQYF.

This clonotype was counted at least ten times. The J gene is TRBJ2-3, the V gene TRBV3-2; the table's TRBD1 call for D was not verified on the DNA. TRBV3-2 is marked as a pseudogene. The CDR3 covers 17 residues. CDR3 DNA: TGTGCCAGCCAGGGACACCCTGACTTACCCCCAACAGATACGCAGTATTTT. Encoded protein: CASQGHPDLPPTDTQYF.

This clonotype was seen many times. V gene TRBV11-2 combines with J gene TRBJ2-3; unclear D gene. Germline lookup yields CDR1 SGHAT and CDR2 FQNNGV. CDR3 length: 15 amino acids. Trimming left V 5 bases short and J 1 base short, with 13 bases between. The CDR3 protein is CASSPLGGGTDTQYF. The CDR3 DNA reads TGTGCCAGCAGCCCCCTGGGTGGGGGCACAGATACGCAGTATTTT.

On this clonotype itself: A clone one base away is much larger, so this may be a read error. The chain links TRBV24-1 to TRBJ2-3; D is unclear. CDR3 length equals 15 residues. Germline loops: CDR1 KGHDR, CDR2 SFDVKD. V shed 1 base and J shed 8 bases, with 15 bases lying between them. The CDR3 region has the DNA TGTGCCACCAGTGATTTTGGGGATCGAGCAGGTACGCAGTATTTT. It is translated as CATSDFGDRAGTQYF.

This clonotype showed up many times. V and J are TRBV5-6 and TRBJ1-3, with TRBD1 matching 7 bases. With V trimmed by 1 base and J by 3 bases, 4 bases remained unmatched. The CDR3 is 15 residues long. CDR1 is SGHDT, CDR2 YYEEEE, per germline. In DNA, the CDR3 is TGTGCCAGCAGCTTGAAGGGGGCTGGTGGAAACACCATATATTTT. Its translation: CASSLKGAGGNTIYF.

This clonotype was observed at least ten times. V gene TRBV20-1 combines with J gene TRBJ2-7; no clear D gene. Germline CDR1 reads DFQATT; CDR2 reads SNEGSKA (reference sequence). Between the trimmed V and J ends, which lost 3 bases and 1 base, there was a span of 10 bases. This CDR3 has 13 residues. In DNA, the CDR3 is TGCAGTGCTAGGTGGCCAGCATCCTACGAGCAGTACTTC. It yields the protein CSARWPASYEQYF.

This clonotype has at least ten counts. The chain recombines TRBV14 with TRBJ2-7, with TRBD2 identical over 9 bases. CDR1 is SGHDN, CDR2 FVKESK, per germline. The CDR3 has 14 amino acids. Trimming cost V 4 bases and J 5 bases; bases outside gene matches: 6. The CDR3 sequence is CASSLAGVYHEQYF. The CDR3 nucleotides read TGTGCCAGCAGCCTAGCGGGAGTATACCACGAGCAGTACTTC.

This clonotype has ten or more counts. The chain combines TRBV3-1 with TRBJ1-1, with 7 nucleotides matching TRBD1. V gave up 1 base and J gave up 0 bases; unmatched junction bases: 8. The CDR3 length is 17 residues. Germline V gene data show CDR1 as LGHDT and CDR2 as YNNKEL (reference sequence). CDR3 in amino acids: CASSQVPTGMVNTEAFF. As DNA, the CDR3 is TGTGCCAGCAGCCAAGTCCCGACAGGGATGGTGAACACTGAAGCTTTCTTT.

The V gene is TRBV5-1, the J gene TRBJ2-5; D not certain. The CDR3 sequence is 14 residues long. The V gene's germline CDR1 is SGHRS and CDR2 YFSETQ. V dropped 1 base and J dropped 2 bases, with 9 bases sitting between them. The CDR3 coding sequence is TGCGCCAGCAGCTTGTTAAGCGAACAAGAGACCCAGTACTTC. As protein: CASSLLSEQETQYF.

This clonotype was detected a few times. V usage is TRBV2 and J usage is TRBJ2-1; 10 nucleotides line up with TRBD1. This CDR3 region has 15 residues. Germline loops: CDR1 SNHLY, CDR2 FYNNEI. The J segment lost 6 bases and the V segment lost 5 bases, leaving 7 bases of the junction unmatched. CDR3: CASSPGQGLVNEQFF. The CDR3 DNA is TGTGCCAGCAGTCCGGGACAGGGGCTTGTCAATGAGCAGTTCTTC.

Ten or more counts support this clonotype. The CDR3 is CASLLDTGELFF. The CDR3, as DNA: TGTGCCAGCCTCCTTGACACCGGGGAGCTGTTTTTT. V gene TRBV12-3 or TRBV12-4 combines with J gene TRBJ2-2; the D is unclear. With 8 bases removed from V and 3 bases from J, the gap between germline ends came to 7 bases. This CDR3 contains 12 residues.

Regarding this clonotype: A much more abundant neighbour one base away suggests this may be a read error. The chain is built from TRBV7-9 and TRBJ1-1; 7 bases agree with TRBD1. The CDR3 has 14 amino acids. Germline loops: CDR1 SEHNR, CDR2 FQNEAQ (reference sequence). CDR3 sequence reads: CTSSLTRGHSEAFF. The CDR3 DNA reads as TGTACCAGCAGCTTAACAAGGGGGCACTCTGAAGCTTTCTTT.

This clonotype was seen repeatedly, ten times or more. The genes are TRBV29-1 and TRBJ2-2; possibly TRBD1 or TRBD2 for D (5 bases each). V shed 2 bases and J shed 4 bases, with 8 bases lying between them. Germline loops: CDR1 SQVTM, CDR2 ANQGSEA. This CDR3 contains 13 residues. In DNA form, the CDR3 reads TGCAGCGTTGAAAGGGGAGCCACCGGGGAGCTGTTTTTT. This encodes CSVERGATGELFF.

This clonotype appeared a few times. A much larger clonotype is one base distant, so this may be a read error. This sequence joins TRBV5-1 and TRBJ1-1; D not resolved. The V gene lost 0 bases and the J gene lost 0 bases, with 12 bases spanning the gap. This CDR3 has 16 residues. Germline V lookup: CDR1 SGHRS, CDR2 YFSETQ. CDR3 in DNA: TGCGCCAGCAGCTTGGAGGCAGATATCATGAACACTGAAGCTTTCTTT. Encoded protein: CASSLEADIMNTEAFF.

The gene calls are TRBV7-2 and TRBJ2-3, with 11 bases fitting TRBD2. Germline values: CDR1 SGHTA, CDR2 FQGNSA. The CDR3 loop spans 14 amino acids. The V gene end was trimmed by 5 bases and the J gene end by 5 bases; junction bases not matched to a gene: 3. DNA for the CDR3: TGTGCCAGCAGCCTTACTAGCGGGAGAGATACGCAGTATTTT. This gives the protein CASSLTSGRDTQYF.

This clonotype was found many times. V usage is TRBV4-3 and J usage is TRBJ1-6, with 11 bases lining up with TRBD1. The V and J ends lost 3 bases and 5 bases, in that order; junction bases with no gene match: 3. The CDR3 is 16 amino acids. The germline gives CDR1 LGHNA, CDR2 YSLEER. As DNA, the CDR3 is TGCGCCAGCAGCCAGGACAGGGGGCGTAATAATTCACCCCTCCACTTT. Its translation: CASSQDRGRNNSPLHF.

This clonotype was seen many times. The rearrangement joins TRBV19 to TRBJ1-1, with D perhaps TRBD1 (5 bases). Trimming cost V 4 bases and J 6 bases, with 9 bases left between them. Germline CDR1 and CDR2: LNHDA and SQIVND (reference sequence). The CDR3 loop spans 12 amino acids. Written as DNA, the CDR3 is TGTGCCAGTAGTAGAGGGACCGCTGAAGCTTTCTTT. Protein product: CASSRGTAEAFF.

A remark on this clonotype: A much larger clonotype is one base distant, so this may be a read error. The rearrangement uses TRBV2 and TRBJ2-5; 10 positions agree with TRBD2. Germline V lookup: CDR1 SNHLY, CDR2 FYNNEI. The CDR3 has 19 amino acids. The J segment lost 4 bases and the V segment lost 7 bases, leaving 21 bases of the junction unmatched. CDR3 protein: CASTKWSPSSGSGLETQYF. Written as DNA, the CDR3 is TGTGCCAGCACTAAATGGTCCCCTTCTAGCGGGAGTGGATTAGAGACCCAGTACTTC.

The table lists this clonotype with a few counts. V gene TRBV4-3 combines with J gene TRBJ1-5; D might be TRBD1 (5 bases). The length of the CDR3 is 18 residues. Germline V gene sequence: CDR1 LGHNA, CDR2 YSLEER. Trimming shortened V by 0 bases and J by 4 bases, and 19 bases separated the two germline ends. CDR3 coding DNA: TGCGCCAGCAGCCAAGATTTTGGAGGGATCGGGGCAAATCAGCCCCAGCATTTT. As protein: CASSQDFGGIGANQPQHF.

This clonotype was picked up many times. The chain employs TRBV9 and TRBJ2-3; TRBD2 matches 7 bases. V shed 0 bases, J shed 1 base, and the junction held 11 bases outside the gene matches. The length of the CDR3 is 18 residues. Germline values: CDR1 SGDLS, CDR2 YYNGEE. CDR3 amino acids: CASSVVSVVSGGTDTQYF. The CDR3 nucleotides read TGTGCCAGCAGCGTAGTGTCAGTGGTCAGCGGGGGCACAGATACGCAGTATTTT.

This clonotype was seen many times. The chain carries TRBV13 and TRBJ2-1; 12 nucleotides agree with TRBD2. V shed 5 bases, J shed 3 bases, and the junction held 8 bases outside the gene matches. The germline CDR1 and CDR2 sequences are PRHDT and FYEKMQ (reference sequence). This CDR3 comprises 17 residues. The CDR3 nucleotides are TGTGCCAGCAGCCCAACACTACTAGCGGGGGGCTACAATGAGCAGTTCTTC. Translation: CASSPTLLAGGYNEQFF.

This clonotype was recorded many times. The rearrangement joins TRBV6-6 to TRBJ2-3; D is uncertain. This CDR3 region has 11 residues. Germline CDR1 MNHNY, CDR2 SVGAGI (reference sequence). The ends were cut back, 0 bases at V and 6 bases at J, with 1 base in the middle. The CDR3 bases are TGTGCCAGCAGTTACTCGGATACGCAGTATTTT. Translation: CASSYSDTQYF.